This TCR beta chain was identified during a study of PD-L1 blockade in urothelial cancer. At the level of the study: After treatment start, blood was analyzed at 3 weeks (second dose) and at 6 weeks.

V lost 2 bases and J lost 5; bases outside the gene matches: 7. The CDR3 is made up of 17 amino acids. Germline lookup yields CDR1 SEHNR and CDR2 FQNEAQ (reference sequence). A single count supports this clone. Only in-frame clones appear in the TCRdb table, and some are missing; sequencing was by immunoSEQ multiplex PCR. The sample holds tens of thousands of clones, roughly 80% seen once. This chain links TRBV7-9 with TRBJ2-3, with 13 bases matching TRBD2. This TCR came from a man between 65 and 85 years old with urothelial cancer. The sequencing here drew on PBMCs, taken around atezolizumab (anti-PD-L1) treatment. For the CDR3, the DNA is TGTGCCAGCAGCTTACCCCCGGGACTAGCGGGGTTAGATACGCAGTATTTT. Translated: CASSLPPGLAGLDTQYF.